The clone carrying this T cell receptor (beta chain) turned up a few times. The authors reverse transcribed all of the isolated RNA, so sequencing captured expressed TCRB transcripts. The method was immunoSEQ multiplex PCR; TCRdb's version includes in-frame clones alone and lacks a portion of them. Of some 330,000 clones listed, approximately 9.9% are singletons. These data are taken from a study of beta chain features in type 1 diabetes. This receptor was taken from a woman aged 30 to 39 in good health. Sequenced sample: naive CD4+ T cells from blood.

In DNA form, the CDR3 reads TGCAGCGCCACCTGGGACAGGGGGTACGAGCAGTACTTC. Its translation: CSATWDRGYEQYF. The J gene is TRBJ2-7, the V gene TRBV29-1; 11 nucleotides agree with TRBD1. The CDR3 covers 13 residues. CDR1 SQVTM and CDR2 ANQGSEA come from the germline V gene. Trimming cost V 7 bases and J 4 bases; bases outside gene matches: 6.